There are many counts of the clone carrying this TCR beta chain. MiXCR, applied by TCRdb to the RACE reads, yields one record per CDR3 protein. Of tens of thousands of distinct CDR3 sequences in the sample, about 10% are singletons; the top ten hold approximately 4.4%. The sample originates from a study of human T cells and chemical hapten exposure. Whole-study context: The study traced per-sample TCR yield variation mainly to small differences in pooled library volumes.

The CDR3 sequence is 16 residues long. Germline V lookup: CDR1 SGHAT, CDR2 FQNNGV. V gave up 4 bases and J gave up 7 bases; unmatched junction bases: 13. The time point denotes: patch test 1, 2 weeks after DPC sensitization. Regarding treatment: therapeutic diphenylcyclopropenone sensitization with weekly scalp DPC. Suited to DPC and affected by alopecia, the donors ranged from 18 to 70 years old. V and J are TRBV11-2 and TRBJ2-7; 10 nucleotides agree with TRBD2. This material consisted of whole blood, taken in connection with sensitization to the hapten diphenylcyclopropenone (DPC). The origin of this receptor is a woman aged 50 to 65 with alopecia areata. Some clones in this sample may be carry-over from other donors' samples. CDR3 in DNA: TGTGCCAGCAGCTACTTCGACCTAGCGGGAGAACGTGAGCAGTACTTC. Translating it yields CASSYFDLAGEREQYF.